This T cell receptor beta chain was captured in a study of response to subunit inactivated influenza vaccine. In the case of this clonotype: The antigen is unknown.

Points from the study as a whole: The authors put forward the suggestion that each seasonal influenza vaccination may bring in only a limited number of new T cells.

MiXCR, run by TCRdb on the RT-PCR reads, gives a single entry per CDR3 protein. This sample carries some 500,000 distinct CDR3 sequences, 15% to 20% of them seen once, and the ten largest clones take about 3%. Germline V gene lookup returns CDR1 KGHSH and CDR2 LQKENI. With 5 bases removed from V and 5 bases from J, the gap between germline ends came to 13 bases. The CDR3 runs to 13 residues. This chain joins TRBV18 and TRBJ2-7; D gene ambiguous. Sample: CD4+ T cells sorted from PBMCs, taken approximately 25 months after vaccination. This TCR was sampled from a man between 50 and 69 years old who received an inactivated influenza vaccine. CDR3 sequence: CASSTKAGHEQYF. The CDR3 region has the DNA TGTGCCAGCTCAACTAAGGCAGGTCACGAGCAGTACTTC.